The subject of this entry is one TCR beta chain. Its target antigen remains unknown. The input lacks base qualities; no much larger clone sits a single base away. TCRbeta CDR3 regions were amplified from genomic DNA using the immunoSEQ Assay, a bias-controlled multiplex PCR. As for the authors' bioinformatics: Within the assay, amplification of reference gene primers was used to estimate how many nucleated cells each sample contained. Sequence reads were collapsed and filtered to measure the absolute abundance of every unique TCRbeta CDR3 rearrangement. For each sample, productive Simpson clonality was calculated as the square root of Simpson's diversity index over productive rearrangements. TCRdb carries this immuneACCESS record with in-frame sequences only. Its versions omit some clonotypes, under half of them owing to an unresolved V gene in the studies checked, with the rest unexplained. V and J calls and clone size are those listed in that table; D and trimming were worked out from the DNA. This sample lists under 200,000 clones; over 70% were detected once. Over 10% of the sample is held by the ten biggest clonotypes.

V and J lose 6 bases and 8 bases, and a span of 13 bases separates them. The CDR3 covers 12 residues, taking in both the cysteine and the phenylalanine. Left in the record is the CDR3 DNA by itself, 36 bases read in frame from the first base. From the germline V gene, CDR1 is SNHLY and CDR2 is FYNNEI. The data originate from a study of blood T cell repertoires in COVID-19 (dated by TCRdb to 2020 to 2022). For context, the study as a whole: Collaborator samples came from the United States, Italy and Spain and covered acute and convalescent phases of COVID-19. Where available, HLA class I and class II types were taken from metadata supplied by the sample provider and were not determined by assay-based typing. The dataset comprised deeply sampled blood TCRbeta repertoires from subjects exposed to, actively infected with, or recovered from COVID-19. The sample metadata nearly always contained a de-identified subject ID, COVID-19 status, age in years and sex. The repertoires were released in a freely available public database meant as a resource for research on the immune response to SARS-CoV-2. The samples were drawn from the first 160 participants of the ongoing ImmuneRACE study and from some 1,300 subjects provided by 6 global collaborators. The prospective study material was composed of cDNA or gDNA derived from T cells, B-cell-depleted T cells, or PBMCs. What the research found in general, with its limitations: How much clinical and demographic metadata was included differed by source and by participant, and the metadata was provided uncurated.

Enrolling through a virtual design, the prospective study's participants ranged in age from about 18 to 89 years and lived across 20 to 30 United States geographic areas. To assign participants to cohorts, the prospective study relied on clinical history that participants themselves reported in a screening survey and a study questionnaire. ImmuneRACE Cohort 3 recovered participants were defined by two consecutive negative NP/OP PCR tests, healthcare professional clearance, or symptom resolution. Mobile phlebotomists in the prospective study collected whole blood, serum and a nasopharyngeal or oropharyngeal swab from every participant. Over a roughly 2-month period, participants in the prospective study had the option of providing additional blood draws and questionnaires. Before DNA extraction, blood samples from the prospective study were shipped at room temperature or frozen.

The sequence joins TRBV2 to TRBJ1-2; no D gene can be assigned with confidence. This clonotype was sampled from a woman aged 55-69 years who had recovered from COVID-19. Sample: PBMCs or T cells enriched from blood (not recorded which). The sequence in DNA is TGTGCCAGCAGCACGGACTATGGAGGCTACACCTTC. Its translation reads: CASSTDYGGYTF.